This TCR beta chain is drawn from a study of blood T cell repertoires in COVID-19. Study processing details: Nucleated cell counts were estimated from reference gene primer amplification. The assay was immunoSEQ multiplex PCR, and TCRdb's table has in-frame clones only and misses some. Clone size and V and J calls were adopted from that table, with D and trimming inferred from the DNA. The sample has some 220,000 clones; about 82% are singletons. Germline trimming cut 1 base from V and 14 bases from J; bases unmatched to any gene: 5. The CDR3 extends over 13 amino acids. In germline, CDR1 is LGHDT, CDR2 YNNKEL (reference sequence).

The specimen sequenced was peripheral blood. V is TRBV3-1 (or the pseudogene TRBV3-2) and J is TRBJ1-4; TRBD1 agrees at 9 bases. This sequence originates from a woman aged 55-70 years with active or convalescent COVID-19. This CDR3 is CASSQGTGVHLFF. As DNA, the CDR3 is TGTGCCAGCAGCCAAGGGACAGGGGTTCATCTGTTTTTT.